This entry lists 16 T cell receptor beta chains sequenced from one sample in a study of identifying expanded T cells in peripheral blood. Generated by immunoSEQ multiplex PCR, the TCRdb table keeps only in-frame clones and is missing some. The sample has tens of thousands of clones; roughly 90% are singletons. What was sequenced was blood. All receptors come from a person aged 18 to 69 in good health.

J is TRBJ1-2 and V is TRBV18; a weak D match, TRBD1 (5 bases). This CDR3 has 16 amino acids. Germline V gene data show CDR1 as KGHSH and CDR2 as LQKENI. Trimming shortened V by 6 bases and J by 2 bases, and 19 bases separated the two germline ends. CDR3 sequence: CASSPGTGQLNYGYTF. The DNA of the CDR3 is TGTGCCAGCTCGCCAGGCACGGGGCAGCTAAACTATGGCTACACCTTC. Variable domain in full (rest from reference TRBV18 and TRBJ1-2): NAGVMQNPRHLVRRRGQEARLRCSPMKGHSHVYWYRQLPEEGLKFMVYLQKENIIDESGMPKERFSAEFPKEGPSILRIQQVVRGDSAAYFCASSPGTGQLNYGYTFGSGTRLTVV.

The chain links TRBV5-5 to TRBJ2-7; the D gene is possibly TRBD2 (6 bases). Trimming stripped 0 bases from V and 2 bases from J, with 12 bases between. This CDR3 has 15 amino acids. The germline gives CDR1 SGHKS, CDR2 YYEKEE (reference sequence). CDR3 sequence (DNA): TGTGCCAGCAGCTTGGGTGGGGGGATAACCTACGAGCAGTACTTC. It codes for CASSLGGGITYEQYF.

The chain joins TRBV19 to TRBJ2-7; 8 bases agree with TRBD1. The junction had 5 bases not matched to a gene; V was cut back by 10 bases and J by 0 bases. Germline V CDR1 and CDR2: LNHDA, SQIVND (reference sequence). The CDR3 runs to 13 residues. CDR3 in amino acids: CATETGDSYEQYF. CDR3 in DNA: TGTGCCACAGAGACAGGGGACTCCTACGAGCAGTACTTC.

In DNA, the CDR3 is TGTGCCAGCTCCCTGGGGACGGATGGCTACACCTTC. It translates to CASSLGTDGYTF. J is TRBJ1-2 and V is TRBV7-9, with D possibly TRBD1 on 5 matching bases. Germline loops: CDR1 SEHNR, CDR2 FQNEAQ (reference sequence). This CDR3 has 12 amino acids. Trimming stripped 8 bases from V and 6 bases from J, with 13 bases between.

The chain carries TRBV2 and TRBJ2-5; maybe TRBD1 (6 bases). Germline V gene sequence: CDR1 SNHLY, CDR2 FYNNEI. Trimming removed 4 bases from V and 2 bases from J, with 17 bases in between. The CDR3 is 16 amino acids. The CDR3 reads CASSANPGHPQETQYF. As DNA, the CDR3 is TGTGCCAGCAGTGCTAATCCGGGACACCCTCAAGAGACCCAGTACTTC.

V is TRBV2 and J is TRBJ2-4; 7 positions match TRBD1. Germline V gene lookup returns CDR1 SNHLY and CDR2 FYNNEI. The CDR3 has 17 amino acids. J was trimmed by 6 bases and V by 4 bases; bases with no gene match: 15. DNA of the CDR3: TGTGCCAGCAGTGTAGAATTAGAGTTGAGACAGGGAAACATTCAGTACTTC. Protein: CASSVELELRQGNIQYF.

This clone was picked up one time. V gene TRBV14 combines with J gene TRBJ1-1; the D is unclear. The CDR3 runs 13 residues. V lost 3 bases and J lost 5, with 10 bases in between. Germline CDR1 reads SGHDN; CDR2 reads FVKESK. This CDR3 reads CASSHKGRTEAFF. The CDR3 nucleotides are TGTGCCAGCAGCCACAAAGGGCGGACTGAAGCTTTCTTT.

J is TRBJ2-7 and V is TRBV6-1; no reliable D call. This CDR3 comprises 17 residues. The V end lost 4 bases, the J end lost 0 bases, and 19 bases lay between the germline ends. CDR1 MNHNS and CDR2 SASEGT come from the germline V gene. The CDR3 protein is CASSVDAYLLLSYEQYF. The DNA of the CDR3 is TGTGCCAGCAGTGTAGATGCGTACCTATTACTCTCCTACGAGCAGTACTTC.

The chain recombines TRBV19 with TRBJ1-2; no firm D call. The CDR3 has 14 amino acids. Per the germline V gene, CDR1 is LNHDA and CDR2 is SQIVND (reference sequence). Trimming left V 3 bases short and J 4 bases short, with 12 bases between. The CDR3 spells CASSIRVQVYGYTF. In DNA, the CDR3 is TGTGCCAGTAGTATTAGGGTGCAGGTCTATGGCTACACCTTC.

CDR3 nucleotide sequence: TGTGCCAGCAGCTTAGACGGCAGCGGGAGGGAGACCCAGTACTTC. This encodes CASSLDGSGRETQYF. The chain recombines TRBV11-2 with TRBJ2-5; 9 nucleotides align to TRBD2. Trimming removed 0 bases from V and 5 bases from J; junction bases left unmatched: 4. Germline CDR1 reads SGHAT; CDR2 reads FQNNGV. There are 15 residues in the CDR3.

The chain joins TRBV7-2 to TRBJ2-5; 8 nucleotides match TRBD2. V lost 3 bases and J lost 6; bases outside the gene matches: 3. The CDR3 runs 13 residues. CDR1 is SGHTA and CDR2 is FQGNSA in the germline V gene. CDR3 residues: CASSFQREQTQYF. In nucleotides, the CDR3 is TGTGCCAGCAGCTTTCAGCGGGAGCAGACCCAGTACTTC.

This chain joins TRBV14 and TRBJ1-2; TRBD1 aligns across 10 bases. J lost 8 bases, V lost 4 bases, and 13 bases had no gene match. The germline gives CDR1 SGHDN, CDR2 FVKESK. The CDR3 is 16 residues long. CDR3 nucleotide sequence: TGTGCCAGCAGCCGGTTCGGGGACAGGGGAAGGGAAGGCTACACCTTC. Protein product: CASSRFGDRGREGYTF.

The V and J genes are TRBV19 and TRBJ2-5; D is uncertain. The V end lost 3 bases, the J end lost 2 bases, and 16 bases lay between the germline ends. CDR1 and CDR2 (germline): LNHDA, SQIVND (reference sequence). The CDR3 spans 16 residues. The CDR3 loop reads CASSMSMGSLQETQYF. Written as DNA, the CDR3 is TGTGCCAGTAGTATGTCGATGGGCAGCCTTCAAGAGACCCAGTACTTC.

V is TRBV27 and J is TRBJ2-7; TRBD1 matches 7 bases. J lost 0 bases, V lost 3 bases, and 5 bases had no gene match. Germline assignment: CDR1 MNHEY and CDR2 SMNVEV (reference sequence). The CDR3 extends over 15 amino acids. The CDR3 sequence: CASSFAGTVSYEQYF. CDR3 in DNA: TGTGCCAGCAGTTTCGCCGGGACAGTCTCCTACGAGCAGTACTTC.

V gene TRBV2 combines with J gene TRBJ2-2; D is unresolved. The germline gives CDR1 SNHLY, CDR2 FYNNEI. This CDR3 comprises 12 residues. V was pared by 4 bases and J by 4 bases, with 4 bases between. The DNA of the CDR3 is TGTGCCAGCAGTGTACGCACCGGGGAGCTGTTTTTT. Its translation is CASSVRTGELFF.

The chain joins TRBV5-5 to TRBJ1-6; no clear D. Trimming pared 0 bases from V and 2 bases from J, leaving 12 bases between. The germline CDR1 and CDR2 sequences are SGHKS and YYEKEE (reference sequence). This CDR3 has 17 residues. Here the CDR3 reads CASSLGPNLPYNSPLHF. CDR3 DNA sequence: TGTGCCAGCAGCTTGGGCCCTAATTTACCCTATAATTCACCCCTCCACTTT.